This note documents a single T cell receptor beta chain sequence. Its antigen target is currently unknown. No much larger clone exists at a distance of one base, and base qualities are not known. Taken with the paper, the label for treatment or condition translates to: nivolumab (PD-1 blockade) given before sampling. The DNeasy Blood and Tissue Kit was used to extract DNA from the formalin-fixed paraffin-embedded specimens. The CDR3 runs 15 residues from the cysteine to the phenylalanine. Only the CDR3 DNA stays, 45 bases, in frame from base 1. The germline V gene (reference sequence) yields MNHEY for CDR1 and SMNVEV for CDR2. The V end loses 6 bases and the J end loses 2 bases, and a stretch of 17 bases separates them. The data are from a study of T cells in tumors and immune-related adverse events (dated by TCRdb to 2020 to 2022). Using the immunoSEQ assay, the TCR beta locus was amplified and sequenced, producing bulk TCR Vbeta CDR3 data. In the authors' own workflow: CDR3s were excluded if they were non-productive, were shorter than 7 amino acids, or did not start with C or end with F/W. Analysis was limited to specimens with at least 1000 reads, and clonotypes were defined at the amino acid level. Clonality was computed as 1 minus Pielou's evenness. Library sizes were equalized by abundance-weighted random subsampling with replacement, repeated 100 times to report 95% confidence intervals. Repertoire overlap was quantified with the Morisita overlap index, and the top 40 clones per specimen were checked for overlap with the irAE. The immuneACCESS repertoire file appears here via TCRdb, limited to in-frame rearrangements. These files lack a portion of the clones; in checked studies, under half of the deficit traces to unresolved V genes, and the cause of the others is not known. The V and J calls and clone size were taken over from that table, and D and trimming were inferred from the DNA. Here the sample has 9,000 to 13,000 clones; 85% to 95% occur a single time. 1.5% of the sample rests with the top ten.

The sample consisted of lymph node tissue, taken from a patient treated with anti-PD-1 therapy. Recombination connected TRBV27 to TRBJ2-7, and TRBD1 may be the D gene, going by 7 matching bases. The source is a female donor with metastatic renal cell carcinoma. This receptor has the CDR3 CASSTRGQGAYEQYF. The nucleotides read TGTGCCAGCAGCACTCGGGGGCAGGGGGCCTACGAGCAGTACTTC.